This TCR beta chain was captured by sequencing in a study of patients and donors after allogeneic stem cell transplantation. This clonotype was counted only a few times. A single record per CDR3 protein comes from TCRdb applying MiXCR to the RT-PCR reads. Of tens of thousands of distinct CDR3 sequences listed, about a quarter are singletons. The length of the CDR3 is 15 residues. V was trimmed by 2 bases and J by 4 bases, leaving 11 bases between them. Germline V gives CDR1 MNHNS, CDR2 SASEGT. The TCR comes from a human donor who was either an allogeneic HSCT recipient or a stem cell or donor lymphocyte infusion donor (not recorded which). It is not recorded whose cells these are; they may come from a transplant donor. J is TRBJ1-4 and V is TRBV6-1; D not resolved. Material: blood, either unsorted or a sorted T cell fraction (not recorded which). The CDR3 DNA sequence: TGTGCCAGCAGTGAACCTTGGGATTATAATGAAAAACTGTTTTTT. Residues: CASSEPWDYNEKLFF.